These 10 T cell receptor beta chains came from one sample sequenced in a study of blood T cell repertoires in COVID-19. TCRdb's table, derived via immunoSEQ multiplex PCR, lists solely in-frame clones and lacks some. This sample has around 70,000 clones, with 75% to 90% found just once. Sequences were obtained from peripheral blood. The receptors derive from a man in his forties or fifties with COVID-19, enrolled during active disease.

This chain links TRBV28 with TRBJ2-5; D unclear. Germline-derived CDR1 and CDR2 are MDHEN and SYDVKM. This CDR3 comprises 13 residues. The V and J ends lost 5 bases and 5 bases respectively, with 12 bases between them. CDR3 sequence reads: CASSTAGGETQYF. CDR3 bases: TGTGCCAGCAGTACAGCAGGTGGTGAGACCCAGTACTTC.

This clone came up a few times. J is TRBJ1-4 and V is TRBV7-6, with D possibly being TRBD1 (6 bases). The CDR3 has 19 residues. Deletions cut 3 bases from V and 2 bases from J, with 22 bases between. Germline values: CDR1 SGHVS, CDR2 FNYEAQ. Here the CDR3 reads CASSLGRGAKLSTNEKLFF. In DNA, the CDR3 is TGTGCCAGCAGCTTGGGTCGGGGGGCGAAGCTTTCCACTAATGAAAAACTGTTTTTT.

CDR3 residues: CASSVGLLASGRNNEQFF. The CDR3 nucleotides are TGTGCCAGCAGCGTAGGGTTGTTGGCTAGCGGGAGGAACAATGAGCAGTTCTTC. The rearrangement uses TRBV9 and TRBJ2-1; 11 nucleotides match TRBD2. The CDR3 spans 18 residues. CDR1 is SGDLS and CDR2 is YYNGEE in the germline V gene. J gave up 5 bases and V 0 bases, and 10 bases lay outside the gene matches.

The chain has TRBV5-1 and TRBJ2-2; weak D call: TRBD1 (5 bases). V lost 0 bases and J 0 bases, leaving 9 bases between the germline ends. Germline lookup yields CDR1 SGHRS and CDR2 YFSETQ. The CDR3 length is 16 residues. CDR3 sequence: CASSLAVRANTGELFF. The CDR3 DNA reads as TGCGCCAGCAGCTTGGCAGTCAGGGCGAACACCGGGGAGCTGTTTTTT.

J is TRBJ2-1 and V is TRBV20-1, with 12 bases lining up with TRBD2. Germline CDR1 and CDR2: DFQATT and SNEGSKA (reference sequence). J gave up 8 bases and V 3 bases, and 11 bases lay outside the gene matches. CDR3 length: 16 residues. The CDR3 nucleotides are TGCAGTGCTAGTGAAAGACTAGCGGGAGCAGTAGATGAGCAGTTCTTC. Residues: CSASERLAGAVDEQFF.

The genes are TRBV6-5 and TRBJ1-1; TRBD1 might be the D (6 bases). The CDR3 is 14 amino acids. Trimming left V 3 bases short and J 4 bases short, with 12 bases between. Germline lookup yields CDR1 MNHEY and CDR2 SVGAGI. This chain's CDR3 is CASSYRGRGTEAFF. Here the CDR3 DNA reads TGTGCCAGCAGTTATCGTGGCAGGGGCACTGAAGCTTTCTTT.

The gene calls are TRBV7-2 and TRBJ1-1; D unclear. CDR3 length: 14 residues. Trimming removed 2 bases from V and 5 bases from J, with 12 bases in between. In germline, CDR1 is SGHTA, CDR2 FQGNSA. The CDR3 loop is CASSLRGGITEAFF. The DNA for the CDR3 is TGTGCCAGCAGCTTACGGGGTGGTATAACTGAAGCTTTCTTT. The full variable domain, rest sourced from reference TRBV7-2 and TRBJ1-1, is GAGVSQSPSNKVTEKGKDVELRCDPISGHTALYWYRQSLGQGLEFLIYFQGNSAPDKSGLPSDRFSAERTGGSVSTLTIQRTQQEDSAVYLCASSLRGGITEAFFGQGTRLTVV.

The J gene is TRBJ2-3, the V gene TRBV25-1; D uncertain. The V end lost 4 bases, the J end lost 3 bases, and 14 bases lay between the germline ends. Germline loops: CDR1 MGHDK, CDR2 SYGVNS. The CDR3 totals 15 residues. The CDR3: CASSGAVRSTDTQYF. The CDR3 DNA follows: TGTGCCAGCAGTGGAGCTGTTAGATCTACAGATACGCAGTATTTT.

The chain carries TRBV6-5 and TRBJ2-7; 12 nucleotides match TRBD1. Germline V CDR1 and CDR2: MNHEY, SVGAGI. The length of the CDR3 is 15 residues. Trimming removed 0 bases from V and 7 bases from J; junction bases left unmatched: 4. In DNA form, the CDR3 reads TGTGCCAGCAGTTACTCGGGACAGGGGGCTGAAGAGCAGTACTTC. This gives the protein CASSYSGQGAEEQYF.

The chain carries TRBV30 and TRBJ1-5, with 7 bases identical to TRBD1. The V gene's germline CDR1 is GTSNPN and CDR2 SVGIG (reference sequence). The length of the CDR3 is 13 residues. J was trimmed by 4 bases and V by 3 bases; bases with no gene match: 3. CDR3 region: CAWSQQGNQPQHF. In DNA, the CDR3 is TGTGCCTGGAGCCAACAGGGGAATCAGCCCCAGCATTTT.